The rows below give T cell receptor beta chains drawn from one sample of a study of cytomegalovirus exposure and HLA in healthy donors. The data were produced by immunoSEQ multiplex PCR, yet TCRdb's version contains in-frame clones alone and is incomplete. Here the sample spans roughly 160,000 clones, 73% being singletons. Sequenced sample: PBMCs. The receptors come from a woman under 30 in good health and CMV-seropositive. Both conserved end residues are part of each CDR3. The D gene is left open where the match is weak. The size of a clone is reported for some rows only, either as once, few or many, or as a class for expanded clones.

V gene: TRBV27; J gene: TRBJ2-7; D gene: TRBD2; clone size: .; CDR3 protein: CASGGLAGDYEQYF; CDR3 DNA: TGTGCCAGCGGTGGTCTAGCGGGGGACTACGAGCAGTACTTC
V gene: TRBV6-5; J gene: TRBJ2-3; D gene: TRBD2; clone size: .; CDR3 protein: CAISQRGVGTDTQYF; CDR3 DNA: TGTGCCATATCACAGCGGGGAGTTGGCACAGATACGCAGTATTTT
V gene: TRBV7-9; J gene: TRBJ2-5; D gene: TRBD2; clone size: once; CDR3 protein: CASSLIRGGEETQYF; CDR3 DNA: TGTGCCAGCAGCTTAATTAGGGGAGGGGAGGAGACCCAGTACTTC
V gene: TRBV12-5; J gene: TRBJ2-7; D gene: TRBD2; clone size: .; CDR3 protein: CASGLGLADTSRQYF; CDR3 DNA: TGTGCTAGTGGTTTGGGACTAGCGGATACGAGTCGGCAGTACTTC
V gene: TRBV7-9; J gene: TRBJ1-1; D gene: .; clone size: .; CDR3 protein: CASSLLQGANTEAFF; CDR3 DNA: TGTGCCAGCAGCTTACTCCAGGGTGCGAACACTGAAGCTTTCTTT
V gene: TRBV2; J gene: TRBJ1-5; D gene: TRBD1; clone size: .; CDR3 protein: CASGLPGQGGSNQPQHF; CDR3 DNA: TGTGCCAGCGGCCTTCCGGGACAGGGGGGTAGCAATCAGCCCCAGCATTTT
V gene: TRBV2; J gene: TRBJ1-6; D gene: TRBD1; clone size: once; CDR3 protein: CASSRQGYNSPLHF; CDR3 DNA: TGTGCCAGCAGCCGACAGGGTTATAATTCACCCCTCCACTTT
V gene: TRBV15; J gene: TRBJ2-2; D gene: .; clone size: .; CDR3 protein: CATSSPVLDTNTGELFF; CDR3 DNA: TGTGCCACCAGCAGCCCCGTCCTTGATACAAACACCGGGGAGCTGTTTTTT
V gene: TRBV2; J gene: TRBJ1-5; D gene: .; clone size: .; CDR3 protein: CASSAGREDSNQPQHF; CDR3 DNA: TGTGCCAGCAGTGCAGGCAGGGAGGATAGCAATCAGCCCCAGCATTTT
V gene: TRBV7-2; J gene: TRBJ1-2; D gene: .; clone size: .; CDR3 protein: CASSLVWEGNYGYTF; CDR3 DNA: TGTGCCAGCAGCTTAGTTTGGGAGGGGAACTATGGCTACACCTTC
V gene: TRBV16; J gene: TRBJ2-1; D gene: .; clone size: .; CDR3 protein: CASSQLFDEQFF; CDR3 DNA: TGTGCCAGCAGCCAACTTTTCGATGAGCAGTTCTTC
V gene: TRBV9; J gene: TRBJ2-7; D gene: .; clone size: .; CDR3 protein: CASSVSGGLGSEQYF; CDR3 DNA: TGTGCCAGCAGCGTAAGTGGGGGCTTAGGGTCCGAGCAGTACTTC
V gene: TRBV7-9; J gene: TRBJ1-1; D gene: .; clone size: few; CDR3 protein: CASSFGTHPNTEAFF; CDR3 DNA: TGTGCCAGCAGCTTTGGGACTCACCCGAACACTGAAGCTTTCTTT
V gene: TRBV30; J gene: TRBJ2-3; D gene: .; clone size: .; CDR3 protein: CAWSVTGGTDTQYF; CDR3 DNA: TGTGCCTGGAGTGTGACCGGGGGCACAGATACGCAGTATTTT
V gene: TRBV18; J gene: TRBJ2-7; D gene: .; clone size: .; CDR3 protein: CASSPDKTASYEQYF; CDR3 DNA: TGTGCCAGCTCACCGGATAAGACAGCTTCCTACGAGCAGTACTTC